This T cell receptor (beta chain) was identified during a study of PD-1 blockade in classical Hodgkin lymphoma. Study overall: Patients received nivolumab 3 mg/kg intravenously every 2 weeks.

There was relapse after autologous stem cell transplantation in every patient, and there was variation in brentuximab vedotin exposure. Classifying best responses yielded complete response, partial response or progressive disease. A word on this clone: Antigen: not known.

Overall study results and limits: Among the patients, those starting nivolumab under 1 year after ASCT were excluded. Complete responders showed a baseline diversity that resembled the diversity of newly diagnosed patients.

This CDR3 has 15 residues. Germline assignment: CDR1 MNHNY and CDR2 SVGAGI (reference sequence). Deletions cut 5 bases from V and 5 bases from J, with 17 bases between. Some clones are missing from TCRdb's copy, which holds only in-frame ones; the method was immunoSEQ multiplex PCR. The sample includes approximately 41,000 clones, about 88% seen only once; the top ten take just over 5.5%. The material sequenced was peripheral blood mononuclear cells (PBMCs), taken before the second cycle of nivolumab. The sequence came from a human donor with classical Hodgkin lymphoma. The chain has TRBV6-6 and TRBJ2-3; weak D call: TRBD2 (5 bases). The CDR3 sequence: CASSNWQREGDTQYF. CDR3 nucleotide sequence: TGTGCCAGCAGTAATTGGCAGCGCGAGGGAGATACGCAGTATTTT.